The source of this T cell receptor (beta chain) is a study of early T cells in non-severe SARS-CoV-2 infection. This clonotype has a count of ten or more. The TCR library protocol was used to attach unique molecular identifiers. These identifiers were attached to individual cDNA molecules. From the 5' RACE reads, TCRdb called clonotypes with MiXCR, one entry per CDR3 protein. The sample has fewer than 100,000 distinct CDR3 sequences, roughly an eighth seen once; the top ten hold 2% to 2.5%. Unmatched junction bases numbered 5, after V lost 3 bases and J lost 8 bases. Germline CDR1 and CDR2: DFQATT and SNEGSKA (reference sequence). CDR3 length equals 13 residues.

Source material: whole blood. The origin of this receptor is an adult who was a healthcare worker with PCR-confirmed SARS-CoV-2 infection or an uninfected control (not recorded which). The chain uses TRBV20-1 and TRBJ2-1; TRBD1 matches at 9 bases. CDR3 nucleotides: TGCAGTGCTAGGGGGGACAGGGTCTATGAGCAGTTCTTC. It encodes CSARGDRVYEQFF.